The T cell receptor beta chain under discussion was sequenced for a study of cytomegalovirus exposure and HLA in healthy donors. Study-wide context: Approximately 190 million T cells yielded 120 million or so unique TCR beta sequences, as an earlier analysis found. Study-wide results and limits: Some segments of the V type, notably TRBV6-2 and TRBV6-3, were excluded as indistinguishable. A later analysis reported that several of the most significant clusters appeared to be linked to common viral pathogens, among them Epstein-Barr virus.

V was clipped by 4 bases and J by 6 bases; unmatched bases: 8. CDR3 length: 14 residues. Germline CDR1 reads GTSNPN; CDR2 reads SVGIG (reference sequence). A word on this clone: Its antigen is currently unknown.

This PCR relied on a set of 60 Vbeta primers and 13 Jbeta primers. TCRdb keeps only in-frame clones here, not all; method: immunoSEQ multiplex PCR. This repertoire includes about 38,000 clones. Sequenced: PBMCs. The chain joins TRBV30 to TRBJ2-1; 8 nucleotides line up with TRBD1. This sequence originates from a man aged 40-49 years in good health and CMV-seropositive. The CDR3 loop reads CAWKWQGAANEQFF. Written as DNA, the CDR3 is TGTGCCTGGAAGTGGCAGGGGGCCGCCAATGAGCAGTTCTTC.